This TCR beta chain was identified in a study of tumor-infiltrating lymphocytes in oesophageal squamous cell carcinoma. TCRdb used MiXCR to reprocess the PCR reads, holding one entry per CDR3 protein. The table shows about 10,000 distinct CDR3 sequences, with approximately 60% occurring only once. The CDR3 is made up of 13 amino acids. CDR1 and CDR2 (germline): MDHEN, SYDVKM. V was trimmed by 6 bases and J by 1 base, leaving 10 bases between them. The chain uses TRBV28 and TRBJ2-7; D not certain. Material for sequencing was esophageal tumor tissue. This sequence was found in a female donor with esophageal squamous cell carcinoma. This CDR3 is CASRLTWSYEQYF. The DNA of the CDR3 is TGTGCCAGCAGACTAACCTGGTCCTACGAGCAGTACTTC.